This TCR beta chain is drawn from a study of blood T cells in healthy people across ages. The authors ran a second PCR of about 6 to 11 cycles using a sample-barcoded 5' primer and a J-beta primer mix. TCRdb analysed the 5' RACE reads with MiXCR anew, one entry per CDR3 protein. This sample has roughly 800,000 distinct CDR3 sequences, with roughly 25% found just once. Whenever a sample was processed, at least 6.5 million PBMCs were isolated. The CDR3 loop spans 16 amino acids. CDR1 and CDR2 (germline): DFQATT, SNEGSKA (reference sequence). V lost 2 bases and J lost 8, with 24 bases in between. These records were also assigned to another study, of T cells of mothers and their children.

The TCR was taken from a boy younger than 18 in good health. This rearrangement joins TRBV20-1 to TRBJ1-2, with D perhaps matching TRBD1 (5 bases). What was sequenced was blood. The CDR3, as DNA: TGCAGTGCTAGACCCGTAGGACAAGGGCGCGCCTGGGGCTACACCTTC. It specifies CSARPVGQGRAWGYTF.